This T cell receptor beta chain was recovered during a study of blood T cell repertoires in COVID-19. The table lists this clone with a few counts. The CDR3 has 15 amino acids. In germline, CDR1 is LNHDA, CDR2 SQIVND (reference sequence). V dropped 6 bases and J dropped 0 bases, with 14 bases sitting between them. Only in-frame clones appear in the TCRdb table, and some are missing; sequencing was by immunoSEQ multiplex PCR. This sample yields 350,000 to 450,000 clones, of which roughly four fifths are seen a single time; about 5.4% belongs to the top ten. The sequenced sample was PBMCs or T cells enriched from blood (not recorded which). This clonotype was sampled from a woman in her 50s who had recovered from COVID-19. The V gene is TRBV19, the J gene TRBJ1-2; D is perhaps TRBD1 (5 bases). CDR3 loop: CASRGGGTSNYGYTF. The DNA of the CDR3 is TGTGCCAGTAGGGGGGGAGGGACCTCTAACTATGGCTACACCTTC.